Below are 6 T cell receptor beta chains sequenced from a single sample in a study of T cell responses to AZD1222 COVID-19 vaccine. Some clones are missing from TCRdb's copy, which holds only in-frame ones; the method was immunoSEQ multiplex PCR. The profile shows 110,000 to 150,000 clones, 85% to 90% of them singletons. Source: peripheral blood, taken on day 0 of AZD1222 vaccination. These receptors were obtained from an adult in good health.

This clone appeared once. This chain connects TRBV7-9 to TRBJ1-4; TRBD1 might be the D (5 bases). The CDR3 is 16 amino acids. V shed 3 bases and J shed 8 bases, with 19 bases lying between them. Per germline, CDR1 SEHNR and CDR2 FQNEAQ (reference sequence). Here the CDR3 reads CASSFFSTRTWEKLFF. As DNA, the CDR3 is TGTGCCAGCAGCTTTTTCTCAACCCGGACATGGGAAAAACTGTTTTTT.

The chain employs TRBV28 and TRBJ1-1, with D uncertain. The CDR3 runs 15 residues. Germline CDR1 is MDHEN and CDR2 is SYDVKM. The V gene lost 4 bases and the J gene lost 5 bases, with 17 bases spanning the gap. The chain's CDR3 is CASSSPSWRWTEAFF. Here the CDR3 DNA reads TGTGCCAGCAGTTCCCCCAGTTGGAGATGGACTGAAGCTTTCTTT.

The chain links TRBV28 to TRBJ1-5; D is possibly TRBD1 (5 bases). Germline V lookup: CDR1 MDHEN, CDR2 SYDVKM. V lost 8 bases and J lost 7, with 15 bases in between. The CDR3 extends over 13 amino acids. The CDR3 spells CASQNGARQPQHF. The DNA for the CDR3 is TGTGCCAGCCAAAACGGGGCACGGCAGCCCCAGCATTTT.

This chain joins TRBV19 and TRBJ1-4, with D unresolved. This CDR3 has 12 amino acids. Trimming took 5 bases from V and 8 from J, leaving 9 bases between them. Looked up from germline, CDR1 is LNHDA and CDR2 is SQIVND (reference sequence). The CDR3 DNA follows: TGTGCCAGTAGTCCCTCGAGGGAAAAACTGTTTTTT. It is translated as CASSPSREKLFF.

The V call is TRBV2, the J call TRBJ1-1; D remains unclear. Germline CDR1 reads SNHLY; CDR2 reads FYNNEI. The CDR3 length is 11 residues. Trimming cost V 4 bases and J 6 bases, with 6 bases left between them. The CDR3 sequence: CASSGLAEAFF. CDR3 coding DNA: TGTGCCAGCAGTGGCCTCGCTGAAGCTTTCTTT.

The V call is TRBV15, the J call TRBJ1-3, with D possibly being TRBD1 (5 bases). CDR1 LNHNV and CDR2 YYDKDF come from the germline V gene (reference sequence). The V gene lost 5 bases and the J gene lost 2 bases, with 7 bases spanning the gap. CDR3 length: 13 residues. CDR3 protein: CATSEGPGNTIYF. The CDR3 DNA reads TGTGCCACCAGCGAGGGGCCTGGAAACACCATATATTTT.